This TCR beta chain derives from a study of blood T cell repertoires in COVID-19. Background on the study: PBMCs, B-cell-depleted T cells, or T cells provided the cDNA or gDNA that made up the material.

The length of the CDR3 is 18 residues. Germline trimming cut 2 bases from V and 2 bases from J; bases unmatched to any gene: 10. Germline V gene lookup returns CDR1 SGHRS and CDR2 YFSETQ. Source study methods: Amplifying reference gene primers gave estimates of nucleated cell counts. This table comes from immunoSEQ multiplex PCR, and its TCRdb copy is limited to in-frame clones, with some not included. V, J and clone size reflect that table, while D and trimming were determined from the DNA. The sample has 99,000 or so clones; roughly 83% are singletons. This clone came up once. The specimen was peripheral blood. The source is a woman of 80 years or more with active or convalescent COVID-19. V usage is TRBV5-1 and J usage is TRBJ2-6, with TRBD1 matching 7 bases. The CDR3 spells CASSLSTGSSAGANVLTF. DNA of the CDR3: TGCGCCAGCAGCTTATCGACAGGGTCCTCTGCTGGGGCCAACGTCCTGACTTTC.